Sequencing of this T cell receptor (beta chain) was carried out in a study of T cell changes during pregnancy in multiple sclerosis. CDR1 SNHLY and CDR2 FYNNEI come from the germline V gene. V dropped 10 bases and J dropped 8; count of bases not matched to a gene: 7. The CDR3 totals 12 residues. TCRdb keeps only in-frame clones here, not all; method: immunoSEQ multiplex PCR. The sample lists approximately 30,000 clones, about 89% seen once, with around 8.3% in the top ten. Sequences were derived from CD8+ T cells from peripheral blood mononuclear cells, sampled before pregnancy. The receptor was isolated from a female donor with multiple sclerosis, enrolled in a pregnancy study. This chain uses TRBV2 with TRBJ2-1; 8 nucleotides align to TRBD1. CDR3 loop: CATTGGFYEQFF. CDR3 nucleotide sequence: TGTGCCACAACAGGGGGTTTCTATGAGCAGTTCTTC.